The 10 T cell receptor beta chains reported below all come from one sample, sequenced in a study of blood T cell repertoires in COVID-19. Clones were sequenced by immunoSEQ multiplex PCR, and TCRdb holds only the in-frame ones, with some missing. The repertoire has fewer than 200,000 clones, 79% of them found once; the top ten carry around 8%. Sequenced sample: peripheral blood. These receptors were collected from a woman in her sixties with COVID-19, enrolled during active disease.

The V and J genes are TRBV19 and TRBJ2-3, with D possibly matching TRBD2 (6 bases). Per the germline V gene, CDR1 is LNHDA and CDR2 is SQIVND (reference sequence). This CDR3 contains 15 residues. V was cut by 5 bases and J by 1 base, with 13 bases left in between. The CDR3 loop reads CASSLGGRGTDTQYF. CDR3 in DNA: TGTGCCAGTAGTCTGGGAGGACGGGGCACAGATACGCAGTATTTT.

The chain links TRBV27 to TRBJ2-6; no reliable D call. CDR1 and CDR2 (germline): MNHEY, SMNVEV (reference sequence). V was shortened by 6 bases and J by 4 bases, with 7 bases between the two germline ends. This CDR3 spans 13 amino acids. CDR3 residues: CASRHTGANVLTF. The CDR3 DNA reads as TGTGCCAGCAGGCATACAGGGGCCAACGTCCTGACTTTC. Full variable domain (remainder filled in from reference TRBV27 and TRBJ2-6): EAQVTQNPRYLITVTGKKLTVTCSQNMNHEYMSWYRQDPGLGLRQIYYSMNVEVTDKGDVPEGYKVSRKEKRNFPLILESPSPNQTSLYFCASRHTGANVLTFGAGSRLTVL.

This clone has a handful of counts. The V and J genes are TRBV2 and TRBJ2-3; 11 bases match TRBD2. The CDR3 consists of 15 residues. The ends lost 6 bases at V and 0 bases at J; junction bases unmatched: 2. The germline V gene has CDR1 SNHLY and CDR2 FYNNEI. This CDR3 reads CASSLAGGSTDTQYF. The CDR3 DNA follows: TGTGCCAGCAGCTTAGCGGGGGGGAGCACAGATACGCAGTATTTT.

The chain combines TRBV7-2 with TRBJ2-1; TRBD2 matches at 8 bases. The V and J ends lost 2 bases and 16 bases, in that order; junction bases with no gene match: 7. The CDR3 runs 12 residues. CDR1 is SGHTA and CDR2 is FQGNSA in the germline V gene. The CDR3 DNA follows: TGTGCCAGCAGCTTACATACTAGCGGCGTATTCTTC. This codes for CASSLHTSGVFF.

The V call is TRBV10-2, the J call TRBJ2-2; 13 bases line up with TRBD2. Germline V gives CDR1 WSHSY, CDR2 SAAADI. The ends lost 2 bases at V and 7 bases at J; junction bases unmatched: 7. The CDR3 runs 17 residues. The CDR3 DNA sequence: TGCGCCAGCAGTGAGACTAGCGGGGGGGTGGTTCTCGGGGAGCTGTTTTTT. Translated: CASSETSGGVVLGELFF.

Worth noting for this clone: Other DNA sequences of this sample code for an identical CDR3. The chain uses TRBV19 and TRBJ2-1; TRBD2 matches at 8 bases. J gave up 7 bases and V 5 bases, and 4 bases lay outside the gene matches. The CDR3 sequence is 13 residues long. In germline, CDR1 is LNHDA, CDR2 SQIVND (reference sequence). CDR3 in DNA: TGTGCCAGTAGTCGGGGGGGCAATAATGAGCAGTTCTTC. Protein: CASSRGGNNEQFF.

The chain carries TRBV5-1 and TRBJ2-2; possibly TRBD1 for D (6 bases). The V end was cut by 4 bases, the J end by 1 base, with 11 bases between. The CDR3 covers 15 residues. CDR1 is SGHRS and CDR2 is YFSETQ in the germline V gene. The CDR3 loop is CASSHPTGNTGELFF. As DNA, the CDR3 is TGCGCCAGCAGCCACCCGACAGGGAACACCGGGGAGCTGTTTTTT.

The chain carries TRBV6-2 or TRBV6-3 and TRBJ2-3; TRBD2 is a possible D gene (6 bases). Germline V gene sequence: CDR1 MNHEY, CDR2 SVGEGT. The CDR3 is 16 residues long. V lost 5 bases and J lost 1, with 16 bases in between. The CDR3 region has the DNA TGTGCCAGCAGTACGAACCGGGACTTCCGCACAGATACGCAGTATTTT. This codes for CASSTNRDFRTDTQYF.

This clone was seen only once. This chain's CDR3 is CAWTRNQGLPLHF. In DNA form, the CDR3 reads TGTGCCTGGACCCGTAACCAGGGGTTACCCCTCCACTTT. V usage is TRBV30 and J usage is TRBJ1-6; D may be TRBD1 (6 bases). Germline V gene data show CDR1 as GTSNPN and CDR2 as SVGIG (reference sequence). There are 13 residues in the CDR3. Deletions cut 4 bases from V and 12 bases from J, with 16 bases between.

This sequence joins TRBV5-1 and TRBJ1-6; the match to TRBD1 covers 7 bases. V dropped 7 bases and J dropped 7; count of bases not matched to a gene: 5. The CDR3 runs to 13 residues. CDR1 and CDR2 (germline): SGHRS, YFSETQ. In nucleotides, the CDR3 is TGCGCCAGCCCCGACAGGGCGAATTCACCCCTCCACTTT. Translating it yields CASPDRANSPLHF.